This T cell receptor beta chain was profiled in a study of T cells after yellow fever vaccination. Whole-study findings and limits: There was a small share of clonotypes that showed up in both the CD4 and CD8 compartments. Most primary-vaccination clones reappeared after the booster (about 97% CD4, approximately 88% CD8).

As concerns this clonotype: Its antigen is not identified.

As TCR cDNA was made by 5'RACE template switching, a universal primer site and UMIs were added. MiXCR, run by TCRdb on the 5' RACE reads, gives a single entry per CDR3 protein. The data contain under 150,000 distinct CDR3 sequences, roughly 15% of them singletons. This CDR3 is 12 amino acids long. V shed 4 bases and J shed 7 bases, with 9 bases lying between them. The germline V gene encodes CDR1 SGHVS and CDR2 FNYEAQ. Source: CD8+ T cells sorted from PBMCs, taken 5 days after the yellow fever booster vaccination. The chain uses TRBV7-6 and TRBJ2-3, with D tentatively TRBD1 or TRBD2 (5 bases each). This TCR derives from a man between 18 and 35 years old who received the YFV17D yellow fever vaccine. In DNA form, the CDR3 reads TGTGCCAGCAGCTCCGGGGCCCATACGCAGTATTTT. Translating gives CASSSGAHTQYF.